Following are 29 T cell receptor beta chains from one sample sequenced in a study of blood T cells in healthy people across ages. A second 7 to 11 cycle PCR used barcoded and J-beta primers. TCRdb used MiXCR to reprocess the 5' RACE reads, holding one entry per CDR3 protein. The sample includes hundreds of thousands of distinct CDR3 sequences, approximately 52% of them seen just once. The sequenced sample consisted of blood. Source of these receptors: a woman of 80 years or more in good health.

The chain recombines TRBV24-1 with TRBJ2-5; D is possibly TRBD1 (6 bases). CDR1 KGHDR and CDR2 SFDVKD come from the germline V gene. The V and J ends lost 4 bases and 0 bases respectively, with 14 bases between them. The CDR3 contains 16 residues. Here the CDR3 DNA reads TGTGCCACCAGTGACGCCACAGGGACGTACCAAGAGACCCAGTACTTC. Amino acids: CATSDATGTYQETQYF.

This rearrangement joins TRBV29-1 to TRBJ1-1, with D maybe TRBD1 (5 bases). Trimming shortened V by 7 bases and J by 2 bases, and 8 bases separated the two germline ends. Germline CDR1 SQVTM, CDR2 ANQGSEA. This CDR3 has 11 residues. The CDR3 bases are TGCAGCGCTCAGGGAAACACTGAAGCTTTCTTT. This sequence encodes CSAQGNTEAFF.

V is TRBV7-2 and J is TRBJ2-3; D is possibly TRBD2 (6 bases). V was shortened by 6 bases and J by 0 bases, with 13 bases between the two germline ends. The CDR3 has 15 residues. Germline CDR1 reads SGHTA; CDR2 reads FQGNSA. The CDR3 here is CASRSPRGSTDTQYF. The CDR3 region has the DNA TGTGCCAGCAGGTCCCCGCGGGGAAGCACAGATACGCAGTATTTT.

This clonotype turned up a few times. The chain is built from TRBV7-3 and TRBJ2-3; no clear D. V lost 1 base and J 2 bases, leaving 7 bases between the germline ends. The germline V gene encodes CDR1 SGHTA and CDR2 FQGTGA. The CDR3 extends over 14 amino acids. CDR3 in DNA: TGTGCCAGCAGCTTAAACCCGGCCACAGATACGCAGTATTTT. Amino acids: CASSLNPATDTQYF.

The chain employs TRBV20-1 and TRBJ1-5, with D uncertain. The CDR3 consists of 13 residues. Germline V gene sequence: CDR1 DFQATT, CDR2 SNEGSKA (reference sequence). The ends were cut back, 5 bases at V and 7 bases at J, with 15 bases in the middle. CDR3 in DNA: TGCAGTGCTCACCTGCGGGAGCACCAGCCCCAGCATTTT. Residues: CSAHLREHQPQHF.

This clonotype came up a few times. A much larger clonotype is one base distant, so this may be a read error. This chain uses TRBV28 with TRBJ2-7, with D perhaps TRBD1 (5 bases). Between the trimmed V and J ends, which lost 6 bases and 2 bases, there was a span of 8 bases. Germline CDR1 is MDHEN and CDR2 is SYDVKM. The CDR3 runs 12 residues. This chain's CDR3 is CASRAGTYEQYF. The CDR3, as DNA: TGTGCCAGCAGGGCAGGGACCTACGAGCAGTACTTC.

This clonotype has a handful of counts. The CDR3 protein is CASSNEGKEKLFF. Written as DNA, the CDR3 is TGTGCCAGCAGTAACGAGGGAAAAGAAAAACTGTTTTTT. The genes are TRBV2 and TRBJ1-4; D not resolved. Trimming stripped 5 bases from V and 8 bases from J, with 12 bases between. Germline assignment: CDR1 SNHLY and CDR2 FYNNEI. The CDR3 is 13 residues long.

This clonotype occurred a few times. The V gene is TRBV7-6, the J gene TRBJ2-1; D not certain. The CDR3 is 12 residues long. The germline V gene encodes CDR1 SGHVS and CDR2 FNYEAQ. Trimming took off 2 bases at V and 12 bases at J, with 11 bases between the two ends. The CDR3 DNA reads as TGTGCCAGCAGCTTAATAAAGGGTAGGCAGTTCTTC. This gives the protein CASSLIKGRQFF.

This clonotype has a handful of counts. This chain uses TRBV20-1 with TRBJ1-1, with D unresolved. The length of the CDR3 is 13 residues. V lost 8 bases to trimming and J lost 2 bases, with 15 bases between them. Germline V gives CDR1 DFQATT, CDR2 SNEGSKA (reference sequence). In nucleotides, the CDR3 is TGCAGTTCGTTCTCATCGGTCAACACTGAAGCTTTCTTT. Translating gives CSSFSSVNTEAFF.

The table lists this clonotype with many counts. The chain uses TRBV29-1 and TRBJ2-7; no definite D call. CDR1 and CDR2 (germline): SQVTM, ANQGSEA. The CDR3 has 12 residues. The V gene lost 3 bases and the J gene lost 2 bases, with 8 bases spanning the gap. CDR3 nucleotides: TGCAGCGTTGAGACCGTACCCTACGAGCAGTACTTC. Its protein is CSVETVPYEQYF.

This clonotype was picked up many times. CDR3 in DNA: TGCGCCAGCAGCCAATATCCTGGCCAGGTCCAAGAGACCCAGTACTTC. Translating gives CASSQYPGQVQETQYF. The chain uses TRBV4-1 and TRBJ2-5; D gene uncertain. Trimming took 2 bases from V and 1 from J, leaving 14 bases between them. Germline CDR1 and CDR2: MGHRA and YSYEKL. The CDR3 loop spans 16 amino acids.

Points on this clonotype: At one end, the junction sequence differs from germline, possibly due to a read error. This CDR3 is CASSLWGQGKSNQPKHF. The CDR3 nucleotides are TGTGCCAGCAGCTTATGGGGACAGGGGAAGAGCAATCAGCCCAAGCATTTT. This rearrangement joins TRBV7-2 to TRBJ1-5, with TRBD1 matching over 10 bases. There are 17 residues in the CDR3. Looked up from germline, CDR1 is SGHTA and CDR2 is FQGNSA. Filled out from reference TRBV7-2 and TRBJ1-5, the complete variable domain reads GAGVSQSPSNKVTEKGKDVELRCDPISGHTALYWYRQSLGQGLEFLIYFQGNSAPDKSGLPSDRFSAERTGGSVSTLTIQRTQQEDSAVYLCASSLWGQGKSNQPKHFGDGTRLSIL.

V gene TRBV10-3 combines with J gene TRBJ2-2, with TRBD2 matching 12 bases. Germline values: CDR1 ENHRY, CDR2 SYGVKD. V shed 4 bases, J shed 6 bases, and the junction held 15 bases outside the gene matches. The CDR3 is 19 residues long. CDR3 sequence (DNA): TGTGCCATCAGTGTGGTGGCTAGCGGGGGGGCCAGTGACGCCGGGGAGCTGTTTTTT. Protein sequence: CAISVVASGGASDAGELFF.

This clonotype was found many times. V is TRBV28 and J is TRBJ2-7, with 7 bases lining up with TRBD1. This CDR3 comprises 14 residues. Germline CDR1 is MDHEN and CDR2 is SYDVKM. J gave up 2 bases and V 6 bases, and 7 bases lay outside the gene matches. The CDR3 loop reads CASRGSGQTYEQYF. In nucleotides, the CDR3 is TGTGCCAGCAGGGGGTCGGGACAGACCTACGAGCAGTACTTC.

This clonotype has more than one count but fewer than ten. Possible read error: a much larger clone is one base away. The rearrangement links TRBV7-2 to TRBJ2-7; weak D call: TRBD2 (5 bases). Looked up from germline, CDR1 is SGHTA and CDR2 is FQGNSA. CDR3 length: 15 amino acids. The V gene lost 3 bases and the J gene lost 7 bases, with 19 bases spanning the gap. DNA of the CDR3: TGTGCCAGCAGCTTCAATCGAGCGGCCGGCGGGGAGCAGTACTTC. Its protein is CASSFNRAAGGEQYF.

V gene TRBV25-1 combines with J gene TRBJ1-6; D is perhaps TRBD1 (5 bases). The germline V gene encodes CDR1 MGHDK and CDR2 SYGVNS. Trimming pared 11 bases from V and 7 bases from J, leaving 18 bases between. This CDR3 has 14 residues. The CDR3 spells CAAKSEGANSPLHF. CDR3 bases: TGTGCCGCCAAGTCTGAAGGGGCAAATTCACCCCTCCACTTT.

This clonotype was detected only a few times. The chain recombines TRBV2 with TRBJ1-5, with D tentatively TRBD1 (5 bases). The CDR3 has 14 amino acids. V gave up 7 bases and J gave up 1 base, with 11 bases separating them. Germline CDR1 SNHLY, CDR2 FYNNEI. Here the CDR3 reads CASTREASNQPQHF. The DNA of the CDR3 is TGTGCCAGCACCAGGGAGGCCAGCAATCAGCCCCAGCATTTT.

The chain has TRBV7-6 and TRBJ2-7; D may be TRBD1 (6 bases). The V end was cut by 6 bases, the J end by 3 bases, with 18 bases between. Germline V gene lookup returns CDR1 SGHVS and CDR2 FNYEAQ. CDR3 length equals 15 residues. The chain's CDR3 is CASSSKQGRLYEQYF. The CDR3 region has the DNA TGTGCCAGCAGTTCCAAACAGGGAAGACTCTACGAGCAGTACTTC.

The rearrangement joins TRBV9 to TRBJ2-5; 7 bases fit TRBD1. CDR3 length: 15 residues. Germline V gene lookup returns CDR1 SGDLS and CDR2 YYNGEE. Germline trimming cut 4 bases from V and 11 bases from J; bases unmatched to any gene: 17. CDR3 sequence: CASSPQTGSVNEQYF. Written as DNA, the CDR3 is TGTGCCAGCAGCCCCCAGACAGGGTCAGTCAATGAGCAGTACTTC.

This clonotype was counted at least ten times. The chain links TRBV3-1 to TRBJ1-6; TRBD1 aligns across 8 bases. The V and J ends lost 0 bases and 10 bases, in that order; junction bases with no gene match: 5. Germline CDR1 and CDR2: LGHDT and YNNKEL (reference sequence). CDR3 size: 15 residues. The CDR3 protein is CASSQDRGRSSPLHF. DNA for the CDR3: TGTGCCAGCAGCCAAGACAGGGGGCGAAGCTCACCCCTCCACTTT.

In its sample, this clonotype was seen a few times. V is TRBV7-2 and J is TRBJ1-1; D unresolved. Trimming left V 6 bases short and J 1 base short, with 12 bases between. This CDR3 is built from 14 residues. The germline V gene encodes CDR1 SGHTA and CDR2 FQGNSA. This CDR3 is CASRPTGRNTEAFF. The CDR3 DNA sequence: TGTGCCAGCAGGCCTACCGGGAGGAACACTGAAGCTTTCTTT.

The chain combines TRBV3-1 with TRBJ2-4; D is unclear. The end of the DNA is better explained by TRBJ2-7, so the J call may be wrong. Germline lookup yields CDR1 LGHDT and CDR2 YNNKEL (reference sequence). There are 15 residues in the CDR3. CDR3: CASSQEIFRPYEQYF. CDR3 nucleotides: TGTGCCAGCAGCCAAGAGATTTTTAGGCCCTACGAGCAGTACTTC.

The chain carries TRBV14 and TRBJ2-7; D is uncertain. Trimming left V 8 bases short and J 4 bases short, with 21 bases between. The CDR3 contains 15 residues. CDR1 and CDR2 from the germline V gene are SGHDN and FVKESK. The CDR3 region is CASYMSGTLPYEQYF. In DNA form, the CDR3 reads TGTGCCAGCTACATGTCGGGCACGCTACCTTACGAGCAGTACTTC.

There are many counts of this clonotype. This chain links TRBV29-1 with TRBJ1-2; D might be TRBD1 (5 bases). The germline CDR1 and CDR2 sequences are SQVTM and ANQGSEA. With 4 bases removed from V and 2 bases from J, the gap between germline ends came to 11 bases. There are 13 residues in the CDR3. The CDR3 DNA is TGCAGCGTTGGAGGCAGGACAAACTATGGCTACACCTTC. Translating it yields CSVGGRTNYGYTF.

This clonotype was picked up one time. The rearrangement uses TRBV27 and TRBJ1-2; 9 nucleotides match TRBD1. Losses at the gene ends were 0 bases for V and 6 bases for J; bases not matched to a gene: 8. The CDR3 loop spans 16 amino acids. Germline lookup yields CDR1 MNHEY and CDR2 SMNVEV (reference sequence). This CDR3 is CASSLSRTGEVHGYTF. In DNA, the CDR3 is TGTGCCAGCAGTTTATCCCGGACAGGGGAAGTGCATGGCTACACCTTC.

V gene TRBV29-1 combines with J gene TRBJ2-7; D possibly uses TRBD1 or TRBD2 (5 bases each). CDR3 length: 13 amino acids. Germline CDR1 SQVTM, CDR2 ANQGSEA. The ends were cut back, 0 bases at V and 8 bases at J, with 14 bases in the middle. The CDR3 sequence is CSVEDGGWNKQYF. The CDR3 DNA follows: TGCAGCGTTGAAGATGGGGGTTGGAATAAGCAGTACTTC.

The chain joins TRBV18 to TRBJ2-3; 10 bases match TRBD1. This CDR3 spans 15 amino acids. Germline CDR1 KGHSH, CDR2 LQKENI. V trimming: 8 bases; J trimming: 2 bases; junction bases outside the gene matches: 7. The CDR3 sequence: CASTGTGVNTDTQYF. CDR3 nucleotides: TGTGCCAGCACCGGGACAGGGGTCAACACAGATACGCAGTATTTT. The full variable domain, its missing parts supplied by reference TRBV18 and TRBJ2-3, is NAGVMQNPRHLVRRRGQEARLRCSPMKGHSHVYWYRQLPEEGLKFMVYLQKENIIDESGMPKERFSAEFPKEGPSILRIQQVVRGDSAAYFCASTGTGVNTDTQYFGPGTRLTVL.

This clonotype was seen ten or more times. CDR3 coding DNA: TGTGCCAGCAGTGTCCGACTAGCGGCAGATACGCAGTATTTT. This sequence encodes CASSVRLAADTQYF. The J gene is TRBJ2-3, the V gene TRBV6-1, with 9 bases that match TRBD2. V lost 4 bases and J lost 4; bases outside the gene matches: 3. CDR3 length equals 14 residues. CDR1 is MNHNS, CDR2 SASEGT, per germline.

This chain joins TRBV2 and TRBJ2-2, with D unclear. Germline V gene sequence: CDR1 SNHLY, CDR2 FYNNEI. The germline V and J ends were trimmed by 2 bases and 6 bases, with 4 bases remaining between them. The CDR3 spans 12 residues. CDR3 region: CASSESAGELFF. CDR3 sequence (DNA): TGTGCCAGCAGTGAAAGTGCCGGGGAGCTGTTTTTT.